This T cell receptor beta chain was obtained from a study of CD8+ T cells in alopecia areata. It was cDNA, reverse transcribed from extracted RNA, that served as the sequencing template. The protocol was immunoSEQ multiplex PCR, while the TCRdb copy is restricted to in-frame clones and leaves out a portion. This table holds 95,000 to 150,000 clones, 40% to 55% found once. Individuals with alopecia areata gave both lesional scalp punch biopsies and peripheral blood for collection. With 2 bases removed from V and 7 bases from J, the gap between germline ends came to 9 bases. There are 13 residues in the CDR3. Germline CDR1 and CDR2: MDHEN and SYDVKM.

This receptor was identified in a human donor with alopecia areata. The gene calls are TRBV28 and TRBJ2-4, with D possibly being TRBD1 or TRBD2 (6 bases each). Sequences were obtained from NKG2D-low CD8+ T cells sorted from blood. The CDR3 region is CASSLRGPNIQYF. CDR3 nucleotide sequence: TGTGCCAGCAGTTTACGGGGGCCTAACATTCAGTACTTC.